These T cell receptor beta chains were read from a single sample in a study of glioma-infiltrating T cells after dendritic cell vaccination. Produced via immunoSEQ multiplex PCR; TCRdb's table is partial and in-frame only. Seen here are around 97,000 clones, roughly 76% observed once, and the top ten hold 10% to 15%. The sample consisted of blood, taken before dendritic cell vaccination. The receptors shown here come from a human donor with glioblastoma. Both conserved end residues are part of each CDR3. A D gene is named only where the DNA matches it firmly. Rows may omit the clone size; those that give it use once, few, many or a size class.

CDR3 length: 15; D gene: TRBD1; V gene: TRBV6-1; clone size: NA; J gene: TRBJ1-3; CDR3 protein: CASSAGQVSGNTIYF; CDR3 DNA: TGTGCCAGCAGTGCCGGACAGGTCTCTGGAAACACCATATATTTT
CDR3 length: 15; D gene: NA; V gene: TRBV15; clone size: many; J gene: TRBJ2-3; CDR3 protein: CATSRDRGSTDTQYF; CDR3 DNA: TGTGCCACCAGCAGAGATCGTGGCTCCACAGATACGCAGTATTTT
CDR3 length: 13; D gene: NA; V gene: TRBV27; clone size: NA; J gene: TRBJ2-3; CDR3 protein: CASSLLGTDTQYF; CDR3 DNA: TGTGCCAGCAGTTTACTTGGCACAGATACGCAGTATTTT
CDR3 length: 11; D gene: NA; V gene: TRBV14; clone size: NA; J gene: TRBJ2-7; CDR3 protein: CASSRDPLGYF; CDR3 DNA: TGTGCCAGCAGCCGAGACCCGCTAGGGTACTTC
CDR3 length: 11; D gene: NA; V gene: TRBV20-1; clone size: NA; J gene: TRBJ2-7; CDR3 protein: CSATTGYEQYF; CDR3 DNA: TGCAGTGCAACGACAGGTTACGAGCAGTACTTC
CDR3 length: 14; D gene: NA; V gene: TRBV7-6; clone size: NA; J gene: TRBJ2-7; CDR3 protein: CASSGSGDSYEQYF; CDR3 DNA: TGTGCCAGCAGCGGATCCGGGGACTCCTACGAGCAGTACTTC
CDR3 length: 17; D gene: NA; V gene: TRBV4-1; clone size: NA; J gene: TRBJ2-6; CDR3 protein: CASSFGRVSSGANVLTF; CDR3 DNA: TGCGCCAGCAGTTTTGGCAGGGTCAGCTCTGGGGCCAACGTCCTGACTTTC
CDR3 length: 15; D gene: TRBD2; V gene: TRBV5-5; clone size: NA; J gene: TRBJ2-2; CDR3 protein: CASSSRTSVSGELFF; CDR3 DNA: TGTGCCAGCAGCTCAAGGACTAGCGTTAGCGGGGAGCTGTTTTTT
CDR3 length: 15; D gene: NA; V gene: TRBV7-9; clone size: NA; J gene: TRBJ1-6; CDR3 protein: CASSLVSVDNSPLHF; CDR3 DNA: TGTGCCAGCAGCTTAGTGTCTGTCGATAATTCACCCCTCCACTTT
CDR3 length: 14; D gene: TRBD1; V gene: TRBV2; clone size: few; J gene: TRBJ2-2; CDR3 protein: CASSFDRASGELFF; CDR3 DNA: TGTGCCAGCAGTTTCGACAGGGCGTCCGGGGAGCTGTTTTTT
CDR3 length: 14; D gene: NA; V gene: TRBV11-1; clone size: NA; J gene: TRBJ2-7; CDR3 protein: CASSSSPGHYEQYF; CDR3 DNA: TGTGCCAGCAGCTCAAGCCCAGGGCACTACGAGCAGTACTTC
CDR3 length: 14; D gene: NA; V gene: TRBV5-1; clone size: NA; J gene: TRBJ1-4; CDR3 protein: CATRPGGDEGKLFF; CDR3 DNA: TGCGCCACCAGGCCCGGGGGGGACGAGGGAAAACTGTTTTTT
CDR3 length: 17; D gene: TRBD2; V gene: TRBV7-9; clone size: NA; J gene: TRBJ2-3; CDR3 protein: CAIFSYGSGGSTDTQYF; CDR3 DNA: TGTGCCATCTTCTCGTACGGTAGCGGGGGGAGCACAGATACGCAGTATTTT
CDR3 length: 13; D gene: NA; V gene: TRBV5-4; clone size: NA; J gene: TRBJ1-1; CDR3 protein: CASSLDPRSRAFF; CDR3 DNA: TGTGCCAGCAGCTTGGATCCTCGGAGTCGAGCTTTCTTT
CDR3 length: 18; D gene: TRBD2; V gene: TRBV9; clone size: NA; J gene: TRBJ2-3; CDR3 protein: CASSVREASGGDLREQYF; CDR3 DNA: TGTGCCAGCAGCGTAAGAGAGGCTAGCGGGGGAGATTTAAGGGAGCAGTATTTT
CDR3 length: 15; D gene: TRBD2; V gene: TRBV10-3; clone size: NA; J gene: TRBJ2-7; CDR3 protein: CAISEPGLSSYEQYF; CDR3 DNA: TGTGCCATCAGTGAACCGGGACTATCCTCCTACGAGCAGTACTTC
CDR3 length: 14; D gene: TRBD2; V gene: TRBV6-1; clone size: NA; J gene: TRBJ2-1; CDR3 protein: CASSEGLAGGEQFF; CDR3 DNA: TGTGCCAGCAGTGAAGGACTAGCGGGGGGAGAGCAGTTCTTC
CDR3 length: 12; D gene: NA; V gene: TRBV11-2; clone size: NA; J gene: TRBJ2-1; CDR3 protein: CASRAPGNEQFF; CDR3 DNA: TGTGCCAGCAGAGCCCCGGGCAATGAGCAGTTCTTC
CDR3 length: 16; D gene: TRBD1; V gene: TRBV5-4; clone size: NA; J gene: TRBJ2-3; CDR3 protein: CASSPRQGASTDTQYF; CDR3 DNA: TGTGCCAGCAGCCCTCGACAGGGGGCTAGCACAGATACGCAGTATTTT
CDR3 length: 15; D gene: NA; V gene: TRBV5-5; clone size: NA; J gene: TRBJ2-7; CDR3 protein: CASSRRAGNSYEQYF; CDR3 DNA: TGTGCCAGCAGCCGGCGTGCGGGAAACTCCTACGAGCAGTACTTC
CDR3 length: 16; D gene: NA; V gene: TRBV15; clone size: NA; J gene: TRBJ2-2; CDR3 protein: CATSRAGAGNTGELFF; CDR3 DNA: TGTGCCACCAGCAGAGCTGGGGCAGGGAACACCGGGGAGCTGTTTTTT
CDR3 length: 14; D gene: TRBD1; V gene: TRBV5-8; clone size: NA; J gene: TRBJ2-1; CDR3 protein: CASSSDGTVNEQFF; CDR3 DNA: TGTGCCAGCAGCTCCGATGGGACAGTCAATGAGCAGTTCTTC
CDR3 length: 15; D gene: NA; V gene: TRBV25-1; clone size: NA; J gene: TRBJ1-5; CDR3 protein: CASSDNTMGNQPQHF; CDR3 DNA: TGTGCCAGCAGTGACAACACAATGGGCAATCAGCCCCAGCATTTT
CDR3 length: 14; D gene: TRBD2; V gene: TRBV5-1; clone size: NA; J gene: TRBJ2-3; CDR3 protein: CASLAGAGPGTQYF; CDR3 DNA: TGCGCCAGCCTAGCGGGGGCCGGCCCGGGTACGCAGTATTTT
CDR3 length: 16; D gene: TRBD1; V gene: TRBV9; clone size: NA; J gene: TRBJ2-5; CDR3 protein: CASSVLGQASKETQYF; CDR3 DNA: TGTGCCAGCAGCGTATTGGGACAGGCCTCGAAAGAGACCCAGTACTTC
CDR3 length: 15; D gene: TRBD1; V gene: TRBV7-9; clone size: NA; J gene: TRBJ1-3; CDR3 protein: CASSFRQGVGNTIYF; CDR3 DNA: TGTGCCAGCAGCTTCCGACAGGGGGTTGGAAACACCATATATTTT
CDR3 length: 15; D gene: TRBD2; V gene: TRBV5-4; clone size: NA; J gene: TRBJ2-1; CDR3 protein: CASSKGLAGGTEQFF; CDR3 DNA: TGTGCCAGCAGCAAGGGACTAGCGGGGGGGACTGAGCAGTTCTTC
CDR3 length: 15; D gene: NA; V gene: TRBV6-6; clone size: NA; J gene: TRBJ1-2; CDR3 protein: CASRPTGSPNYGYTF; CDR3 DNA: TGTGCCAGCAGACCAACGGGGAGCCCTAACTATGGCTACACCTTC
CDR3 length: 15; D gene: TRBD1; V gene: TRBV2; clone size: NA; J gene: TRBJ1-5; CDR3 protein: CASSDGTGSNQPQHF; CDR3 DNA: TGTGCCAGCAGTGACGGGACAGGGAGTAATCAGCCCCAGCATTTT
CDR3 length: 14; D gene: TRBD1; V gene: TRBV7-2; clone size: NA; J gene: TRBJ2-1; CDR3 protein: CASSFRTGNNEQFF; CDR3 DNA: TGTGCCAGCAGCTTTAGGACAGGAAACAATGAGCAGTTCTTC
CDR3 length: 15; D gene: TRBD1; V gene: TRBV5-6; clone size: NA; J gene: TRBJ1-2; CDR3 protein: CASSFPGQGGGGYTF; CDR3 DNA: TGTGCCAGCAGCTTTCCGGGACAGGGGGGTGGTGGCTACACCTTC